This T cell receptor beta chain was sequenced in a study of beta chain features in type 1 diabetes. Findings and limits, study-wide: For Type 1 diabetes patients, all four CD4+ subsets carried TCRB CDR3s that were moderately but significantly shorter.

The trim removed 6 bases at V and 4 bases at J, leaving 5 bases unmatched. The length of the CDR3 is 14 residues. Germline CDR1 and CDR2: MNHNY and SVGAGI (reference sequence). As concerns this clone: Its target is not known.

The investigators reverse transcribed all of the isolated RNA, so they sequenced expressed TCRB transcripts. The data were produced by immunoSEQ multiplex PCR, yet TCRdb's version contains in-frame clones alone and is incomplete. Here the sample spans 45,000 to 60,000 clones, roughly 45% being singletons. Sequencing used stem cell memory CD4+ T cells from blood. This TCR derives from a man between 25 and 39 years old with type 1 diabetes. The rearrangement joins TRBV6-6 to TRBJ2-1, with 8 positions matching TRBD1. The CDR3 region is CASRMDRVYNEQFF. CDR3 sequence (DNA): TGTGCCAGCAGGATGGACAGGGTGTACAATGAGCAGTTCTTC.